Here is one TCR beta chain with its context. Only one count was recorded for this clone. No cognate antigen has been identified for it. The sample holds no much larger clone one base away, and base qualities are not on file. The record originates from a study of cytomegalovirus exposure and HLA in healthy donors (dated by TCRdb to about 2017). About the investigation overall: In an earlier analysis of fewer than 750 of the donors, under 300 Gb of sequence data and some 120 million unique TCR beta sequences from about 180 million T cells were reported. The later analysis used no new phenotypic data to find candidate immune exposures, relying instead on TCR beta sequences and their occurrence across donors. Several DR-DQ haplotypes were handled as single units for association and clustering, since linkage in the cohort was strong. Both class I and class II loci were covered by HLA typing, at four-digit resolution. The study profiled the T cell repertoires of about 720 subjects by immunosequencing and related them to cytomegalovirus serostatus. To study patterns of TCR occurrence, a later analysis re-analyzed previously published TCR beta repertoires from under 750 donors and added high-resolution HLA genotyping. Donor age, sex, ethnicity and CMV serostatus were compiled together with the repertoire data. To decide whether each TCR beta V gene segment behaved as functional or pseudogenic, an earlier analysis of approximately 590 of the donors relied on high-throughput TCR beta sequencing. An early release covering about 600 HLA-typed donors comprised about 300 gigabases of sequencing data and approximately 85 million unique TCR sequences. The aim of the study was to test whether cataloging public T cell receptors could identify signatures of past pathogen exposure. Along with the roughly 670-subject first cohort, a separate validation cohort of some 130 different subjects was used. The number of typed donors differed by locus: 629-630 for A, B, C, DRB1 and DQB1; approximately 530 for DQA1; 606 for DPA1; and roughly 450 for DPB1. Among the roughly 390 genotyped donors, roughly 80% belonged to the genetic ancestry cluster associated with self-reported Caucasian donors. Among about 400 genotyped donors of the cohort, an average of roughly 230,000 unique TCR beta nucleotide sequences was sequenced per donor, of which 15% to 20% were non-productive. Every discovery cohort repertoire had been produced on one sequencing platform. To predict cytomegalovirus infection status, the study combined high-throughput TCR immunosequencing, statistical association of individual TCRs with disease status, and machine learning. A later genetic analysis took genome-wide SNP genotypes for about 65% of the roughly 670 donors and used that subset as a discovery cohort.

The library came from the immunoSEQ multiplex PCR assay. The multiplex PCR relied on a mix of 60 forward primers for TCR Vbeta segments and 13 reverse primers for TCR Jbeta segments. A multiplex PCR assay on genomic DNA amplified the CDR3 region of rearranged TCR beta genes. The Illumina HiSeq System was used to sequence the amplified TCR beta libraries as 87-base-pair reads. As for the original processing: In a later analysis, about 80 million unique TCR beta chains were counted across the roughly 670 repertoires, and roughly 11 million of these chains were shared by at least two donors. Raw reads were error-corrected and collapsed into unique sequences by a nearest-neighbor algorithm in which closely related sequences were merged to remove PCR and sequencing errors. V, D and J gene segments were assigned by aligning CDR3 sequences to IMGT reference sequences. For a sequence to be retained, a match of at least six nucleotides was required to both a V gene segment and a J gene segment. A rearrangement counted as productive if the CDR3 had no stop codons and remained in frame with V and J, and every other rearrangement counted as non-productive. Following IMGT convention, CDR3 was defined as the stretch from the second conserved V-encoded cysteine to the conserved J-encoded phenylalanine. Sequences without an unambiguous match to a single V gene segment were excluded from the earlier analysis of approximately 600 of the donors. An earlier analysis of 587 of the donors called V segments functional above 56.7% productive rearrangements and segregating when the between-donor standard deviation exceeded 5%. A statistical classification framework was built for diagnosing cytomegalovirus status from the catalog of TCR beta chain sequences. In a later analysis, TCR nucleotide sequences were compared against IMGT/GENE-DB human TR gene sequences so that V and J genes could be assigned. In a later analysis, CDR3 sequences and most-parsimonious VDJ recombination scenarios were assigned using the TCRdist pipeline. In a later analysis, every TCR beta chain was defined by the combination of its CDR3 amino acid sequence and its V-gene family, and reads without a unique V-gene family were dropped. To address suspected cross-contamination and a sequencing artifact, a later analysis removed approximately 600 highly shared, low-generation-probability nucleotide sequences. For each public chain, a later analysis derived a clonal expansion index from normalized ranks of inferred template counts within each repertoire. A later analysis computed generation probabilities with a VDJ recombination model fitted to out-of-frame rearrangements, and checked the results against IGoR. In a later analysis, hypergeometric tests were used to score TCR-TCR, TCR-HLA and TCR-CMV co-occurrence, with a repertoire-size bias correction applied to TCR pairs. To estimate false discovery rates, a later analysis permuted the HLA or CMV assignments 20 times. A later analysis grouped co-occurring TCRs with DBSCAN, adding TCRdist sequence similarity when clustering within HLA-allele-positive subsets. Repertoires with fewer than 30,000 or more than 120,000 public chains, plus five repertoires with anomalous nucleotide sharing, were excluded from co-occurrence clustering. TCRdb obtained this table from immuneACCESS and retained in-frame rearrangements with V and J assigned. These tables miss some clones; where compared with another copy, unresolved V genes account for less than half of the shortfall, and the remainder is unexplained. V and J calls and clone size are as listed in that table; D and trimming were resolved from the DNA. The sample table records about 140,000 clones; around 70% of these occur just once. The biggest ten clones account for 2.1% of the sample.

Inclusive of the bounding cysteine and phenylalanine, the CDR3 is 14 residues long. The kept DNA is CDR3 alone, 42 bases in frame from the first base. At the junction V is shortened by 1 base and J by 3 bases, with 10 bases in between. Paper-wide results and their limitations: Three of the identified cytomegalovirus-associated TCR beta chains were confirmed in vitro to be specific for cytomegalovirus antigens. A further reported finding was that TCR beta sequences accurately predicted the HLA-A and HLA-B alleles for most subjects in the first cohort. The classifier was reported to diagnose cytomegalovirus status with high specificity and sensitivity in both the original cohort and the validation cohort. Strong co-occurrence of HLA alleles, especially DR and DQ, made assigning TCR associations to individual alleles difficult. Because the 87-base-pair reads could not distinguish some IMGT-functional V segments, including TRBV6-2 and TRBV6-3, those segments were excluded. A later analysis found that most CMV-associated TCR beta chains appeared HLA-restricted, with HLA associations seemingly driven largely by CMV exposure. Several of the top co-occurrence clusters appeared to be linked to parvovirus B19, influenza, CMV and Epstein-Barr virus, according to a later analysis. At a false discovery rate of 0.05, a later analysis linked 15,000 to 20,000 TCR beta sequences to specific HLA alleles. An association between a missense DCLRE1C variant and V-gene and J-gene trimming of TCR beta chains was found in a later genetic analysis and replicated in an independent cohort. In an earlier analysis of several hundred of the donors, most TCR beta V segments were observed in productive rearrangements about 90% or about 30% of the time, broadly matching IMGT annotations. Because counts were too low, roughly 17 rarely observed V segments, including chromosome 9 orphons, were left out of the earlier analysis of 587 of the donors. In a later analysis, TCR association rates were found to vary across HLA loci, with the most associated TCRs seen for DRB1 alleles and the fewest for HLA-C alleles. In a later analysis, HLA-associated TCR beta chains showed more clonal expansion and lower generation probabilities than non-associated chains that were equally common. The only immune exposure information available for the cohort was CMV serostatus. A later genetic analysis reported fewer N-insertions in productive TCRs among donors in an Asian-associated ancestry cluster than the approximately 700-donor mean. Presence/absence analyses assumed roughly uniform sequencing depth across donors, an assumption that may not hold. The authors suggested that the approach could potentially be generalized to other disease states and immunological phenotypes. The cohort was sequenced for TCR beta chains only, and without alpha or paired-chain data the features that could be detected were limited. Most TCR sequences were seen in very few donors, while some public TCRs were found in many individuals. Because HLA typing was missing for some donors at each locus, association tests included only the typed subset. The sequencing pipeline was judged likely to have produced a cluster of highly shared sequence variants as a technical artifact. The study listed 164 TCR beta chains as associated with cytomegalovirus. Linkage disequilibrium might explain the correlated functional status among segregating V segments, but an unknown experimental factor could not be excluded.

In total, about 650 healthy bone marrow donors made up the cohort. All cohort members were sampled while nominally healthy, although unrecorded immune exposures were likely present. The donor tested CMV seronegative, placing the donor among the 350 or so seronegative members of the cohort. A peripheral blood sample was provided by each donor, and peripheral blood mononuclear cells were used for TCR beta sequencing. Genomic DNA was extracted from the blood cell samples with the Qiagen DNeasy Blood Extraction Kit. The chain is assembled from TRBV23-1 and TRBJ2-7; confidence is insufficient to name the D gene. TRBV23-1 is noted as an ORF with a role that remains uncertain. Sample: PBMCs. This TCR was recovered from a middle-aged man in good health and CMV-seronegative. The DNA is TGCGCCAGCAGTCAATTTGACAAGAGCTACGAGCAGTACTTC. Its protein is CASSQFDKSYEQYF.